This entry lists 27 T cell receptor beta chains sequenced from one sample in a study of T cell repertoires in cytomegalovirus infection. One entry per CDR3 protein, called by TCRdb with MiXCR from the reads. The sample includes 200,000 to 300,000 distinct CDR3 sequences, over 9% seen only once; the top ten take roughly 1.7%. The specimen was PBMCs. The receptors here all came from a human donor in good health (CMV status not recorded). Some clones in this sample may be carry-over from other donors' samples.

This clonotype appeared a few times. The chain combines TRBV7-3 with TRBJ2-5; D might be TRBD1 or TRBD2, each matching 5 bases. Germline-derived CDR1 and CDR2 are SGHTA and FQGTGA. The CDR3 has 14 residues. V lost 6 bases, J lost 5 bases, and 16 bases lay in between. Written as DNA, the CDR3 is TGTGCCAGCAGTCTGGACCCGGGGACCGAGACCCAGTACTTC. Translated: CASSLDPGTETQYF. Drawing the rest from reference TRBV7-3 and TRBJ2-5, the complete variable domain is GAGVSQTPSNKVTEKGKYVELRCDPISGHTALYWYRQSLGQGPEFLIYFQGTGAADDSGLPNDRFFAVRPEGSVSTLKIQRTERGDSAVYLCASSLDPGTETQYFGPGTRLLVL.

This clonotype was recorded many times. The V call is TRBV6-1, the J call TRBJ1-2; 7 bases are a match to TRBD1. Germline V CDR1 and CDR2: MNHNS, SASEGT. The ends lost 6 bases at V and 8 bases at J; junction bases unmatched: 12. The CDR3 runs 14 residues. The CDR3 region has the DNA TGTGCCAGCAGCTTCCGGGGACAGAGGCAGGGCTACACCTTC. Protein product: CASSFRGQRQGYTF.

V is TRBV19 and J is TRBJ2-2; TRBD2 matches 7 bases. Germline CDR1 and CDR2: LNHDA and SQIVND (reference sequence). The CDR3 consists of 14 residues. Unmatched junction bases numbered 8, after V lost 6 bases and J lost 7 bases. The CDR3, as DNA: TGTGCCAGTAGAAAAGCGGGAAGAAACGGGGAGCTGTTTTTT. Its translation is CASRKAGRNGELFF.

This clonotype was seen at least ten times. The gene calls are TRBV6-6 and TRBJ2-1; D is possibly TRBD1 or TRBD2 (5 bases each). In germline, CDR1 is MNHNY, CDR2 SVGAGI (reference sequence). Deletions cut 2 bases from V and 2 bases from J, with 13 bases between. The CDR3 length is 16 residues. Written as DNA, the CDR3 is TGTGCCAGCAGTTACCGGGGCAGGGAACCCTACAATGAGCAGTTCTTC. Translation gives CASSYRGREPYNEQFF.

This clonotype came up many times. This rearrangement joins TRBV6-2 or TRBV6-3 to TRBJ2-6; D gene ambiguous. Germline lookup yields CDR1 MNHEY and CDR2 SVGEGT. Trimming took 0 bases from V and 0 from J, leaving 6 bases between them. The CDR3 is 16 residues long. In nucleotides, the CDR3 is TGTGCCAGCAGTTACTCGGCAGGCTCTGGGGCCAACGTCCTGACTTTC. It encodes CASSYSAGSGANVLTF.

This clonotype came up many times. The chain joins TRBV12-3 or TRBV12-4 to TRBJ2-7; 8 nucleotides line up with TRBD1. The CDR3 extends over 16 amino acids. The V gene end was trimmed by 2 bases and the J gene end by 7 bases; junction bases not matched to a gene: 13. The CDR3 sequence is CASSLKGQGATREQYF. The CDR3 nucleotides are TGTGCCAGCAGTTTAAAGGGCCAGGGGGCCACCCGGGAGCAGTACTTC.

In the case of this clonotype: Possible read error: a much larger clone is one base away. This CDR3 fails to terminate in the conserved phenylalanine or tryptophan, so it likely reflects a read error. The chain is built from TRBV19 and TRBJ2-1; 13 bases fit TRBD2. The length of the CDR3 is 14 residues. The V segment lost 6 bases and the J segment 6 bases; nucleotides outside the gene matches: 2. In germline, CDR1 is LNHDA, CDR2 SQIVND (reference sequence). This chain's CDR3 is CASRGLAGANEQFL. The CDR3 DNA reads TGTGCCAGTAGAGGACTAGCGGGGGCCAATGAGCAGTTCTTA.

This clonotype was observed many times. The chain has TRBV19 and TRBJ2-1; 9 bases map to TRBD2. V gave up 6 bases and J gave up 0 bases; unmatched junction bases: 12. CDR1 and CDR2 (germline): LNHDA, SQIVND (reference sequence). The CDR3 runs 18 residues. This CDR3 reads CASRAPAGGIHSYNEQFF. The CDR3 nucleotides read TGTGCCAGTAGAGCCCCAGCGGGAGGAATTCACTCCTACAATGAGCAGTTCTTC.

The gene calls are TRBV12-3 or TRBV12-4 and TRBJ2-1, with D perhaps matching TRBD2 (5 bases). The V end was cut by 6 bases, the J end by 5 bases, with 17 bases between. The CDR3 covers 15 residues. The CDR3 nucleotides are TGTGCCAGCAGGGCTTTAGCGAAATCCCACAATGAGCAGTTCTTC. Translating it yields CASRALAKSHNEQFF.

The CDR3: CASTRQGANEKLFF. The CDR3 DNA reads TGTGCCAGTACCCGACAGGGTGCTAATGAAAAACTGTTTTTT. The rearrangement joins TRBV19 to TRBJ1-4; 7 bases map to TRBD1. This CDR3 has 14 amino acids. The trim removed 7 bases at V and 3 bases at J, leaving 5 bases unmatched. Germline V gives CDR1 LNHDA, CDR2 SQIVND (reference sequence).

Ten or more counts support this clonotype. V usage is TRBV7-2 and J usage is TRBJ2-2; 11 nucleotides align to TRBD2. The CDR3 consists of 17 residues. The germline gives CDR1 SGHTA, CDR2 FQGNSA. V lost 2 bases and J lost 7; bases outside the gene matches: 9. The CDR3 is CASSLQLAGVSNGELFF. As DNA, the CDR3 is TGTGCCAGCAGCTTACAACTAGCGGGAGTCAGTAACGGGGAGCTGTTTTTT. Drawing the rest from reference TRBV7-2 and TRBJ2-2, the complete variable domain is GAGVSQSPSNKVTEKGKDVELRCDPISGHTALYWYRQSLGQGLEFLIYFQGNSAPDKSGLPSDRFSAERTGGSVSTLTIQRTQQEDSAVYLCASSLQLAGVSNGELFFGEGSRLTVL.

This chain uses TRBV6-5 with TRBJ1-3; D remains unclear. The CDR3 loop spans 14 amino acids. Germline CDR1 and CDR2: MNHEY and SVGAGI. With 1 base removed from V and 2 bases from J, the gap between germline ends came to 6 bases. The CDR3 here is CASSYYRAGNTIYF. The CDR3, as DNA: TGTGCCAGCAGTTACTATAGGGCTGGAAACACCATATATTTT.

This clonotype was recorded many times. This chain's CDR3 is CASSITGRGGTEAFF. CDR3 nucleotides: TGTGCCAGTAGTATAACCGGCAGGGGTGGAACTGAAGCTTTCTTT. The chain couples TRBV19 to TRBJ1-1, with TRBD1 as a possible D gene (6 bases). The CDR3 runs to 15 residues. Germline V lookup: CDR1 LNHDA, CDR2 SQIVND (reference sequence). The V end lost 2 bases, the J end lost 5 bases, and 15 bases lay between the germline ends.

In regard to this clonotype: The conserved final phenylalanine or tryptophan is absent from the CDR3, which likely points to a read error. CDR3 sequence: CSVGQGTYNEQFL. DNA for the CDR3: TGCAGCGTGGGACAGGGGACCTACAATGAGCAGTTCTTA. This chain joins TRBV29-1 and TRBJ2-1; TRBD1 matches 10 bases. J gave up 2 bases and V 6 bases, and 1 base lay outside the gene matches. This CDR3 is built from 13 residues. The germline V gene encodes CDR1 SQVTM and CDR2 ANQGSEA.

This clonotype was picked up many times. The chain recombines TRBV24-1 with TRBJ2-5, with 7 bases identical to TRBD2. V dropped 4 bases and J dropped 4; count of bases not matched to a gene: 11. Germline CDR1 is KGHDR and CDR2 is SFDVKD. The CDR3 is 16 residues long. The CDR3 DNA sequence: TGTGCCACCAGTGACCCCGGGGGAGGGGACGTAGAGACCCAGTACTTC. Encoded protein: CATSDPGGGDVETQYF.

This clonotype was counted at least ten times. The gene calls are TRBV7-6 and TRBJ2-2; TRBD2 matches at 14 bases. V was pared by 4 bases and J by 4 bases, with 2 bases of the junction left unmatched. CDR3 size: 16 residues. Per germline, CDR1 SGHVS and CDR2 FNYEAQ. The CDR3 spells CASSSGTSGSTGELFF. CDR3 bases: TGTGCCAGCAGCTCAGGGACTAGCGGGAGCACCGGGGAGCTGTTTTTT.

This clonotype was counted a few times. CDR3 nucleotides: TGTGCCAGTCGGACGGCCCTAGCCAAAAACATTCAGTACTTC. It encodes CASRTALAKNIQYF. J is TRBJ2-4 and V is TRBV28; D is undetermined. Germline CDR1 reads MDHEN; CDR2 reads SYDVKM. V lost 9 bases to trimming and J lost 0 bases, with 12 bases between them. The CDR3 sequence is 14 residues long.

The CDR3 sequence: CSAPSEGNTEAFF. CDR3 sequence (DNA): TGCAGTGCTCCCTCCGAGGGGAACACTGAAGCTTTCTTT. The chain carries TRBV20-1 and TRBJ1-1; D gene ambiguous. The CDR3 consists of 13 residues. The V and J ends lost 5 bases and 1 base respectively, with 11 bases between them. Germline assignment: CDR1 DFQATT and CDR2 SNEGSKA (reference sequence).

This clonotype was observed many times. The gene calls are TRBV6-2 or TRBV6-3 and TRBJ2-1; TRBD2 agrees at 7 bases. This CDR3 spans 15 amino acids. V lost 7 bases and J lost 4; bases outside the gene matches: 10. Germline V gives CDR1 MNHEY, CDR2 SVGEGT. CDR3 coding DNA: TGTGCCAGCACCCCGAGGAGCGGGGCATACAATGAGCAGTTCTTC. Its protein is CASTPRSGAYNEQFF.

This clonotype occurred many times. The J gene is TRBJ1-4, the V gene TRBV19, with TRBD1 matching over 8 bases. The CDR3 sequence is 14 residues long. From germline, CDR1 is LNHDA and CDR2 SQIVND (reference sequence). V trimming: 10 bases; J trimming: 3 bases; junction bases outside the gene matches: 7. The CDR3 DNA reads TGTGCCACCCGTGCGGGACAGGCTAATGAAAAACTGTTTTTT. Translated, it gives CATRAGQANEKLFF.

There are a few counts of this clonotype. The chain couples TRBV4-3 to TRBJ1-2; D is ambiguous. CDR1 LGHNA and CDR2 YSLEER come from the germline V gene. Trimming cost V 0 bases and J 7 bases, with 15 bases left between them. This CDR3 has 15 residues. The CDR3 region has the DNA TGCGCCAGCAGCCAAGAAGGATTTTCCCGGCGTGGCTACACCTTC. Its translation: CASSQEGFSRRGYTF.

This clonotype was seen a few times. V is TRBV3-1 and J is TRBJ1-4, with D perhaps TRBD1 (5 bases). The ends were cut back, 1 base at V and 8 bases at J, with 14 bases in the middle. Germline CDR1 and CDR2: LGHDT and YNNKEL (reference sequence). This CDR3 region has 15 residues. The CDR3 nucleotides are TGTGCCAGCAGCCAAGCGGGGGGATCTGGCGAAAAACTGTTTTTT. It specifies CASSQAGGSGEKLFF.

This clonotype has more than one count but fewer than ten. The genes are TRBV5-1 and TRBJ2-3, with D uncertain. Germline V CDR1 and CDR2: SGHRS, YFSETQ. CDR3 length equals 14 residues. Trimming took 0 bases from V and 5 from J, leaving 10 bases between them. In nucleotides, the CDR3 is TGCGCCAGCAGCTTGGTCCGCGGAGTAGATACGCAGTATTTT. Translated: CASSLVRGVDTQYF.

This clonotype has a count of ten or more. The chain is built from TRBV7-6 and TRBJ1-3, with D unclear. Trimming removed 5 bases at V and 4 bases at J, with 9 bases between. This CDR3 has 13 residues. Germline lookup yields CDR1 SGHVS and CDR2 FNYEAQ. For the CDR3, the DNA is TGTGCCAGCAGCAAGATGAGGGGAAACACCATATATTTT. Amino acids: CASSKMRGNTIYF. Together with reference TRBV7-6 and TRBJ1-3, the CDR3 gives the full variable domain: GAGVSQSPRYKVTKRGQDVALRCDPISGHVSLYWYRQALGQGPEFLTYFNYEAQQDKSGLPNDRFSAERPEGSISTLTIQRTEQRDSAMYRCASSKMRGNTIYFGEGSWLTVV.

J is TRBJ1-4 and V is TRBV11-2, with D hard to call. V was cut by 6 bases and J by 0 bases, with 11 bases left in between. Germline CDR1 and CDR2: SGHAT and FQNNGV. This CDR3 has 15 residues. The CDR3 region is CASSTDLATNEKLFF. CDR3 nucleotides: TGTGCCAGCAGTACAGATCTTGCAACTAATGAAAAACTGTTTTTT.

This clonotype was seen many times. This chain connects TRBV7-9 to TRBJ2-7, with 7 bases fitting TRBD1. V was clipped by 7 bases and J by 1 base; unmatched bases: 10. Germline values: CDR1 SEHNR, CDR2 FQNEAQ (reference sequence). CDR3 length: 15 amino acids. CDR3 amino acids: CASTDFGTESYEQYF. The CDR3 region has the DNA TGTGCCAGCACTGACTTCGGGACAGAGTCCTACGAGCAGTACTTC.

The rearrangement links TRBV7-6 to TRBJ1-5, with D unclear. V lost 4 bases and J 2 bases, leaving 9 bases between the germline ends. The CDR3 sequence is 14 residues long. Looked up from germline, CDR1 is SGHVS and CDR2 is FNYEAQ. CDR3 coding DNA: TGTGCCAGCAGCTCGAACAGAGGCAATCAGCCCCAGCATTTT. Translated: CASSSNRGNQPQHF.